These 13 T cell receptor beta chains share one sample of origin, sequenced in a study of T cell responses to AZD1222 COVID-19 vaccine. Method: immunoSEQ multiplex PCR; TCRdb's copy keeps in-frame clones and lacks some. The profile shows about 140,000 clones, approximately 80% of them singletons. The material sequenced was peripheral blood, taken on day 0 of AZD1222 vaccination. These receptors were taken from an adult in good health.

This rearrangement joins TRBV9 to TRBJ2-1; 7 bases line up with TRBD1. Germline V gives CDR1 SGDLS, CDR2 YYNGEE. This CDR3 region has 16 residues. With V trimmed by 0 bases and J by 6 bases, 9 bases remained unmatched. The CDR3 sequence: CASSVDPRGPSNEQFF. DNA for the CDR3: TGTGCCAGCAGCGTAGATCCGAGGGGGCCTTCCAATGAGCAGTTCTTC.

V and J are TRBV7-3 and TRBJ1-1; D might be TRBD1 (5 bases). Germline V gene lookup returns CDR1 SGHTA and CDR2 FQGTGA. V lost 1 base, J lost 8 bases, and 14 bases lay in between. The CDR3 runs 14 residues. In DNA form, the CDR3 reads TGTGCCAGCAGCTTAAGACAGTCCGTTGGAGAAGCTTTCTTT. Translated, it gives CASSLRQSVGEAFF.

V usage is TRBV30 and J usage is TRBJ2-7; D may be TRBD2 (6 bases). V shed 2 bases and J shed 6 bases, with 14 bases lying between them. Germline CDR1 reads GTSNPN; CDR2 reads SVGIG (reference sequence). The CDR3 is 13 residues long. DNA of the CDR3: TGTGCCTGGAGTCCCCCGTCCGGGGGCGAGCAGTACTTC. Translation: CAWSPPSGGEQYF.

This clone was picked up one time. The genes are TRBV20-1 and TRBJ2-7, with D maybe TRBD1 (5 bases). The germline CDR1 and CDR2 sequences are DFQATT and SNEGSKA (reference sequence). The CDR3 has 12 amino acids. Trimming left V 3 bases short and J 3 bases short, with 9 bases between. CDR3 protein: CSASARVYEQYF. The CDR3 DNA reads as TGCAGTGCTAGTGCCAGGGTCTACGAGCAGTACTTC.

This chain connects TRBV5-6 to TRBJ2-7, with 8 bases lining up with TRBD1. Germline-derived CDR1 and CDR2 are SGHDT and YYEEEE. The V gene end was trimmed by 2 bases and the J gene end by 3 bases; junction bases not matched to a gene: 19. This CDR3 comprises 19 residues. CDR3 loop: CASSFRPILDRGSFYEQYF. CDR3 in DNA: TGTGCCAGCAGCTTCCGTCCCATACTCGACAGGGGAAGTTTCTACGAGCAGTACTTC.

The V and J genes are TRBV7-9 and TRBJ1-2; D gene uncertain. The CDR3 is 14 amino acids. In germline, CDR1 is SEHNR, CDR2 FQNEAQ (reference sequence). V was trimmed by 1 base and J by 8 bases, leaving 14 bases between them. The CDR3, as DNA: TGTGCCAGCAGCTTAGAGTCGACCATACGGGGCTACACCTTC. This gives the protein CASSLESTIRGYTF.

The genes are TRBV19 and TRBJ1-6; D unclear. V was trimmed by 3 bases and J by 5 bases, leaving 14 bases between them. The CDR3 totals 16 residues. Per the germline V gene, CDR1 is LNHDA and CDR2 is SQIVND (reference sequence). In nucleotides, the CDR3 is TGTGCCAGTAGTATGCGAGAAGATACTAATAATTCACCCCTCCACTTT. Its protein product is CASSMREDTNNSPLHF.

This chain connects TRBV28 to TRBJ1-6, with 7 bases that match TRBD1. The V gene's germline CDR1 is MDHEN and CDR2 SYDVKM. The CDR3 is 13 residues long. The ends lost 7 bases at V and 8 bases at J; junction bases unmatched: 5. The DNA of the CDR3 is TGTGCCAGCAACGTCAGGGGGGATTCACCCCTCCACTTT. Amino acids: CASNVRGDSPLHF.

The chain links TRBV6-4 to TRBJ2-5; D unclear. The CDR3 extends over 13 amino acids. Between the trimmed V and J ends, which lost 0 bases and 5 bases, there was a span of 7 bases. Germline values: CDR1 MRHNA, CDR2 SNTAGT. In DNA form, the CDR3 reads TGTGCCAGCAGTGACTCCCCCCGGGAGACCCAGTACTTC. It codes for CASSDSPRETQYF.

The CDR3 loop is CASRGGNVYEQYF. CDR3 nucleotides: TGTGCCAGCAGGGGGGGGAATGTCTACGAGCAGTACTTC. This chain connects TRBV6-5 to TRBJ2-7; 7 bases are a match to TRBD2. This CDR3 contains 13 residues. The junction had 5 bases not matched to a gene; V was cut back by 6 bases and J by 3 bases. The germline V gene has CDR1 MNHEY and CDR2 SVGAGI.

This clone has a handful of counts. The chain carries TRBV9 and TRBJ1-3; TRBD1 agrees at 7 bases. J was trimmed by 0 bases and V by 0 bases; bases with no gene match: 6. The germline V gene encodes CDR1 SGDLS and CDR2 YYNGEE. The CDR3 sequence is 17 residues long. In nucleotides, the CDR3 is TGTGCCAGCAGCGTAGCAGGGACAGTGATCTCTGGAAACACCATATATTTT. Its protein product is CASSVAGTVISGNTIYF.

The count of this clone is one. The CDR3 region is CASSLDLGGRVLDTEAFF. The CDR3 DNA sequence: TGCGCCAGCAGCTTGGATTTGGGGGGCCGGGTCTTGGATACTGAAGCTTTCTTT. The chain is built from TRBV5-1 and TRBJ1-1; D might be TRBD1 (6 bases). The CDR3 spans 18 residues. V was clipped by 0 bases and J by 5 bases, with 23 bases between them. CDR1 and CDR2 (germline): SGHRS, YFSETQ.

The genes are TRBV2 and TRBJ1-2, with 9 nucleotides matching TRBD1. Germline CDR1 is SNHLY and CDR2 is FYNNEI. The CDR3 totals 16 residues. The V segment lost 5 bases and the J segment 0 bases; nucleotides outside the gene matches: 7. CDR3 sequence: CASSSGTGLANYGYTF. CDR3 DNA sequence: TGTGCCAGCAGTTCCGGGACAGGGTTGGCTAACTATGGCTACACCTTC.